One sample yielded the 20 T cell receptor beta chains listed below, sequenced in a study of T cell responses to AZD1222 COVID-19 vaccine. Clones were sequenced by immunoSEQ multiplex PCR, and TCRdb holds only the in-frame ones, with some missing. The table has 100,000 to 150,000 clones, roughly nine tenths seen once. This material consisted of peripheral blood, taken on day 0 of AZD1222 vaccination. These receptors came from an adult in good health.

This chain joins TRBV29-1 and TRBJ1-1; D unresolved. The CDR3 covers 13 residues. With 6 bases removed from V and 0 bases from J, the gap between germline ends came to 11 bases. The V gene's germline CDR1 is SQVTM and CDR2 ANQGSEA. The CDR3 region has the DNA TGCAGCGTGGTCAGTGAGTTGAACACTGAAGCTTTCTTT. This gives the protein CSVVSELNTEAFF.

The chain recombines TRBV5-4 with TRBJ1-3; D remains unclear. This CDR3 has 15 residues. Trimming removed 4 bases at V and 5 bases at J, with 16 bases between. Germline CDR1 SGHNT, CDR2 YYREEE (reference sequence). The CDR3 DNA follows: TGTGCCAGCAGCCCTGCACCGGGTTCGAGAAACACCATATATTTT. Its protein product is CASSPAPGSRNTIYF. Looking up the rest from reference TRBV5-4 and TRBJ1-3 gives the full variable domain: ETGVTQSPTHLIKTRGQQVTLRCSSQSGHNTVSWYQQALGQGPQFIFQYYREEENGRGNFPPRFSGLQFPNYSSELNVNALELDDSALYLCASSPAPGSRNTIYFGEGSWLTVV.

The chain uses TRBV7-6 and TRBJ2-7, with TRBD1 identical over 9 bases. The CDR3 is 19 amino acids. J was trimmed by 3 bases and V by 1 base; bases with no gene match: 16. Germline CDR1 SGHVS, CDR2 FNYEAQ. The CDR3: CASSLVVPGQGAISYEQYF. CDR3 nucleotides: TGTGCCAGCAGCTTAGTCGTACCGGGACAGGGAGCCATAAGCTACGAGCAGTACTTC.

The gene calls are TRBV18 and TRBJ2-3; D remains unclear. Trimming removed 1 base at V and 2 bases at J, with 7 bases between. The germline gives CDR1 KGHSH, CDR2 LQKENI. This CDR3 has 14 amino acids. The CDR3 region has the DNA TGTGCCAGCTCACCACGGGCCCCCACAGATACGCAGTATTTT. It encodes CASSPRAPTDTQYF.

The genes are TRBV27 and TRBJ2-7; D is ambiguous. V shed 4 bases and J shed 2 bases, with 6 bases lying between them. Germline CDR1 reads MNHEY; CDR2 reads SMNVEV (reference sequence). This CDR3 is 12 amino acids long. The CDR3 is CASSSPTYEQYF. CDR3 bases: TGTGCCAGCAGTTCTCCTACCTACGAGCAGTACTTC.

The V and J genes are TRBV6-2 or TRBV6-3 and TRBJ2-5; no firm D call. The germline CDR1 and CDR2 sequences are MNHEY and SVGEGT. The CDR3 spans 16 residues. V lost 2 bases and J lost 4, with 17 bases in between. The CDR3 region has the DNA TGTGCCAGCAGTTACCCCTCGTCTCTGGGCCGAGAGACCCAGTACTTC. Translating it yields CASSYPSSLGRETQYF.

The chain employs TRBV19 and TRBJ2-7; weak D call: TRBD1 (5 bases). Germline loops: CDR1 LNHDA, CDR2 SQIVND (reference sequence). Trimming removed 1 base at V and 1 base at J, with 11 bases between. The CDR3 is 15 residues long. The DNA for the CDR3 is TGTGCCAGTAGTATAGGACAGCTGGCTTCCTACGAGCAGTACTTC. Its translation: CASSIGQLASYEQYF.

A note on this clone: Mismatch with germline at one junction end may stem from a read error. The rearrangement joins TRBV11-3 to TRBJ2-1; TRBD2 aligns across 7 bases. There are 16 residues in the CDR3. Germline V gene lookup returns CDR1 SGHNT and CDR2 YENEEA. CDR3 in amino acids: CASTPSGGRAYHEQFF. CDR3 DNA: TGTGCCAGCACCCCCTCCGGGGGGAGGGCCTACCATGAGCAGTTCTTC.

The chain combines TRBV19 with TRBJ1-1; the D gene is possibly TRBD1 (5 bases). The CDR3 length is 13 residues. Trimming removed 7 bases at V and 5 bases at J, with 14 bases between. Germline CDR1 LNHDA, CDR2 SQIVND (reference sequence). The CDR3 sequence: CASKVGGRTEAFF. CDR3 coding DNA: TGTGCCAGTAAAGTCGGGGGTAGGACTGAAGCTTTCTTT. Together with reference TRBV19 and TRBJ1-1, the CDR3 gives the full variable domain: DGGITQSPKYLFRKEGQNVTLSCEQNLNHDAMYWYRQDPGQGLRLIYYSQIVNDFQKGDIAEGYSVSREKKESFPLTVTSAQKNPTAFYLCASKVGGRTEAFFGQGTRLTVV.

The genes are TRBV27 and TRBJ1-5, with D possibly being TRBD1 (5 bases). The CDR3 totals 14 residues. Per the germline V gene, CDR1 is MNHEY and CDR2 is SMNVEV (reference sequence). V was clipped by 0 bases and J by 4 bases, with 7 bases between them. This chain's CDR3 is CASSLSGANQPQHF. The CDR3 DNA is TGTGCCAGCAGTTTATCAGGGGCAAATCAGCCCCAGCATTTT.

This rearrangement joins TRBV29-1 to TRBJ2-1; D gene unclear. Germline-derived CDR1 and CDR2 are SQVTM and ANQGSEA. The V and J ends lost 0 bases and 8 bases respectively, with 17 bases between them. The CDR3 is 15 residues long. CDR3 loop: CSVEERANLADEQFF. The CDR3, as DNA: TGCAGCGTTGAAGAAAGGGCTAACCTTGCCGATGAGCAGTTCTTC.

The CDR3 DNA sequence: TGTGCCAGTAACAATCCCAACCGGGGCACCGGGGAGCTGTTTTTT. Its protein is CASNNPNRGTGELFF. The rearrangement uses TRBV19 and TRBJ2-2; tentative D call: TRBD2 (5 bases). Germline lookup yields CDR1 LNHDA and CDR2 SQIVND (reference sequence). This CDR3 region has 15 residues. The V and J ends lost 7 bases and 4 bases respectively, with 16 bases between them.

The sample holds one count of this clone. The chain has TRBV4-1 and TRBJ1-6; D unresolved. V gave up 1 base and J gave up 7 bases, with 8 bases separating them. Germline V gene data show CDR1 as MGHRA and CDR2 as YSYEKL. This CDR3 has 14 amino acids. DNA of the CDR3: TGCGCCAGCAGCCAAGTGGCGGCGAATTCACCCCTCCACTTT. It codes for CASSQVAANSPLHF.

The chain carries TRBV7-2 and TRBJ2-2, with 7 bases identical to TRBD2. The CDR3 has 16 amino acids. J was trimmed by 2 bases and V by 2 bases; bases with no gene match: 5. Germline-derived CDR1 and CDR2 are SGHTA and FQGNSA. CDR3 DNA sequence: TGTGCCAGCAGCTTACGCGGGGGAGCCAACACCGGGGAGCTGTTTTTT. Translated: CASSLRGGANTGELFF.

This clone was seen only once. The gene calls are TRBV13 and TRBJ2-7; D might be TRBD1 (6 bases). The CDR3 runs to 14 residues. Germline V CDR1 and CDR2: PRHDT, FYEKMQ (reference sequence). Trimming removed 5 bases from V and 4 bases from J, with 15 bases in between. DNA of the CDR3: TGTGCCAGCAGCCCCGGACAGTCGGGGTACGAGCAGTACTTC. This codes for CASSPGQSGYEQYF.

The chain joins TRBV6-2 or TRBV6-3 to TRBJ1-5; D may be TRBD1 (6 bases). V lost 2 bases to trimming and J lost 3 bases, with 11 bases between them. The CDR3 runs 15 residues. CDR1 is MNHEY and CDR2 is SVGEGT in the germline V gene. Written as DNA, the CDR3 is TGTGCCAGCAGTTACGGGGGGGGCCCCAATCAGCCCCAGCATTTT. Translation gives CASSYGGGPNQPQHF.

This chain links TRBV28 with TRBJ1-5; no firm D call. This CDR3 has 14 amino acids. V shed 7 bases and J shed 7 bases, with 17 bases lying between them. In germline, CDR1 is MDHEN, CDR2 SYDVKM. The CDR3 loop reads CASTHIQGRQPQHF. Here the CDR3 DNA reads TGTGCCAGCACTCATATCCAAGGACGGCAGCCCCAGCATTTT.

V is TRBV4-1 and J is TRBJ1-5, with 12 bases aligning to TRBD1. CDR1 and CDR2 (germline): MGHRA, YSYEKL. The CDR3 has 16 amino acids. V shed 4 bases and J 7 bases; nucleotides not matched to a gene: 8. DNA for the CDR3: TGCGCCAGCAGCCTCACCGGGACAGGGGGCGGACAGCCCCAGCATTTT. This translates into CASSLTGTGGGQPQHF.

The CDR3 here is CASSLGGGENIQYF. CDR3 nucleotide sequence: TGTGCCAGCAGCTTAGGAGGGGGGGAAAACATTCAGTACTTC. The chain employs TRBV7-2 and TRBJ2-4; perhaps TRBD2 as D (7 bases). V lost 1 base and J lost 5, with 9 bases in between. In germline, CDR1 is SGHTA, CDR2 FQGNSA. The length of the CDR3 is 14 residues.

The V gene is TRBV28, the J gene TRBJ1-5; TRBD1 aligns across 7 bases. V was clipped by 7 bases and J by 0 bases; unmatched bases: 12. The CDR3 length is 17 residues. In germline, CDR1 is MDHEN, CDR2 SYDVKM. CDR3 sequence: CASTGGDRAFSNQPQHF. The DNA of the CDR3 is TGTGCCAGCACCGGCGGAGACAGGGCGTTTAGCAATCAGCCCCAGCATTTT. Supplemented by reference TRBV28 and TRBJ1-5, the full variable domain reads DVKVTQSSRYLVKRTGEKVFLECVQDMDHENMFWYRQDPGLGLRLIYFSYDVKMKEKGDIPEGYSVSREKKERFSLILESASTNQTSMYLCASTGGDRAFSNQPQHFGDGTRLSIL.